The 18 T cell receptor beta chains below come from one sample, sequenced in a study of CD8+CD57+ T cells in acquired aplastic anemia. Genomic DNA constituted the template upon which TCR beta VDJ and CDR3 profiling was performed. Using its own MiXCR run on the reads, TCRdb lists one record per CDR3 protein. The sample has around 200,000 distinct CDR3 sequences, around 60% seen once; the top ten hold 25% to 35%. Sequencing used sorted CD4+, CD8+, or CD8+CD57+ T cells (not recorded which) from PBMCs. The receptors were gathered from a human donor in good health.

Regarding this clonotype: Sequence at one end of the junction differs from germline and may be a read error. Here the CDR3 DNA reads TGTGCCAGCAGCTTGGCGGGGACAGGTCAAGAGACCCAGTACTTC. It encodes CASSLAGTGQETQYF. This sequence joins TRBV5-1 and TRBJ2-5; 8 nucleotides line up with TRBD1. Germline values: CDR1 SGHRS, CDR2 YFSETQ. CDR3 length: 15 amino acids.

This clonotype was found a few times. The chain links TRBV18 to TRBJ1-5, with unresolved D. Germline values: CDR1 KGHSH, CDR2 LQKENI. The CDR3 consists of 14 residues. Trimming removed 5 bases at V and 0 bases at J, with 8 bases between. The CDR3 DNA is TGTGCCAGCTCAAGAGGCGATAGCAATCAGCCCCAGCATTTT. Translated, it gives CASSRGDSNQPQHF.

V usage is TRBV5-1 and J usage is TRBJ1-1, with D unresolved. The CDR3 runs to 14 residues. The germline gives CDR1 SGHRS, CDR2 YFSETQ. V lost 0 bases to trimming and J lost 3 bases, with 9 bases between them. CDR3 coding DNA: TGCGCCAGCAGCTTGGGGACGGCGTACACTGAAGCTTTCTTT. This translates into CASSLGTAYTEAFF.

This clonotype was seen a single time. The chain joins TRBV29-1 to TRBJ2-2; a possible D gene is TRBD2 (5 bases). Germline CDR1 SQVTM, CDR2 ANQGSEA. V dropped 5 bases and J dropped 5 bases, with 12 bases sitting between them. The CDR3 runs to 13 residues. CDR3 nucleotide sequence: TGCAGCGTTACCGAGCGGATTACCGGGGAGCTGTTTTTT. It codes for CSVTERITGELFF.

V gene TRBV27 combines with J gene TRBJ2-1; D is undetermined. The length of the CDR3 is 15 residues. Per germline, CDR1 MNHEY and CDR2 SMNVEV (reference sequence). V was cut by 5 bases and J by 1 base, with 12 bases left in between. The CDR3 loop reads CASSPLTGSYNEQFF. DNA of the CDR3: TGTGCCAGCAGTCCGTTGACCGGTTCCTACAATGAGCAGTTCTTC.

This sequence joins TRBV6-6 and TRBJ1-2, with TRBD1 as a possible D gene (5 bases). The CDR3 contains 18 residues. Germline lookup yields CDR1 MNHNY and CDR2 SVGAGI (reference sequence). The V end lost 5 bases, the J end lost 9 bases, and 31 bases lay between the germline ends. CDR3 loop: CASSTTGGPDGGGYRYTF. The CDR3 bases are TGTGCCAGCAGTACAACAGGCGGACCCGACGGTGGGGGATATCGCTACACCTTC.

The chain joins TRBV14 to TRBJ1-2; a possible D gene is TRBD1 (6 bases). Germline-derived CDR1 and CDR2 are SGHDN and FVKESK. The CDR3 covers 14 residues. Trimming removed 0 bases at V and 8 bases at J, with 13 bases between. The DNA of the CDR3 is TGTGCCAGCAGCCAAGATGGGGGGCCAAGCGGCTACACCTTC. It yields the protein CASSQDGGPSGYTF.

A remark on this clonotype: This may come from a read error, since a much larger clone is one base off. CDR3 loop: CASRETLSYEQYF. In DNA form, the CDR3 reads TGTGCCAGCAGGGAGACTCTTTCCTACGAGCAGTACTTC. The chain joins TRBV27 to TRBJ2-7; no reliable D call. The CDR3 runs to 13 residues. Looked up from germline, CDR1 is MNHEY and CDR2 is SMNVEV (reference sequence). With 6 bases removed from V and 1 base from J, the gap between germline ends came to 10 bases.

The CDR3 loop reads CATSTHDSDQETQYF. For the CDR3, the DNA is TGTGCCACCAGTACCCACGACAGCGACCAAGAGACCCAGTACTTC. The gene calls are TRBV24-1 and TRBJ2-5; TRBD1 might be the D (5 bases). There are 15 residues in the CDR3. V was trimmed by 6 bases and J by 0 bases, leaving 13 bases between them. The germline gives CDR1 KGHDR, CDR2 SFDVKD.

Of note for this clonotype: At one end, the junction sequence differs from germline, possibly due to a read error. The rearrangement uses TRBV7-9 and TRBJ2-7; perhaps TRBD2 as D (5 bases). Germline-derived CDR1 and CDR2 are SEHNR and FQNEAQ (reference sequence). This CDR3 region has 13 residues. The CDR3 protein is CAGRRGDSHEQYF. For the CDR3, the DNA is TGTGCCGGCCGCCGGGGTGACTCCCACGAGCAGTACTTC. The full variable domain, rest sourced from reference TRBV7-9 and TRBJ2-7, is DTGVSQNPRHKITKRGQNVTFRCDPISEHNRLYWYRQTLGQGPEFLTYFQNEAQLEKSRLLSDRFSAERPKGSFSTLEIQRTEQGDSAMYLCAGRRGDSHEQYFGPGTRLTVT.

J is TRBJ2-3 and V is TRBV24-1, with D perhaps matching TRBD1 or TRBD2 (5 bases each). Germline CDR1 and CDR2: KGHDR and SFDVKD. Trimming cost V 3 bases and J 0 bases, with 9 bases left between them. There are 15 residues in the CDR3. The CDR3, as DNA: TGTGCCACCAGTGATGCCCGGGACAGCACAGATACGCAGTATTTT. Protein product: CATSDARDSTDTQYF.

The genes are TRBV9 and TRBJ1-2; D ambiguous. CDR1 is SGDLS and CDR2 is YYNGEE in the germline V gene. The CDR3 has 14 amino acids. The V and J ends lost 0 bases and 4 bases respectively, with 10 bases between them. The DNA of the CDR3 is TGTGCCAGCAGCGTAGGGCCAAGCGGCTATGGCTACACCTTC. Residues: CASSVGPSGYGYTF.

The chain is built from TRBV25-1 and TRBJ1-2, with D possibly matching TRBD1 (6 bases). CDR3 size: 13 residues. In germline, CDR1 is MGHDK, CDR2 SYGVNS. Trimming shortened V by 4 bases and J by 7 bases, and 13 bases separated the two germline ends. The CDR3 coding sequence is TGTGCCAGCAGTGTCGGGGGGGCGCGTGGCTACACCTTC. Translated: CASSVGGARGYTF.

This clonotype was recorded once. The chain uses TRBV20-1 and TRBJ2-7; D is possibly TRBD1 (6 bases). V dropped 6 bases and J dropped 3 bases, with 21 bases sitting between them. CDR1 DFQATT and CDR2 SNEGSKA come from the germline V gene (reference sequence). This CDR3 is built from 15 residues. DNA for the CDR3: TGCAGTGCGGCGGACAGTCGCCTTAGCCTCTACGAGCAGTACTTC. Its protein product is CSAADSRLSLYEQYF.

In its sample, this clonotype was seen once. This sequence joins TRBV5-1 and TRBJ1-2, with D hard to call. The germline V and J ends were trimmed by 4 bases and 8 bases, with 12 bases remaining between them. Germline values: CDR1 SGHRS, CDR2 YFSETQ. The CDR3 is made up of 12 amino acids. In DNA form, the CDR3 reads TGCGCCAGCAGCGAGACTCGAGGAGGCTACACCTTC. It yields the protein CASSETRGGYTF.

The chain couples TRBV24-1 to TRBJ2-2, with 7 bases fitting TRBD2. This CDR3 has 15 residues. CDR1 is KGHDR, CDR2 SFDVKD, per germline. The V segment lost 6 bases and the J segment 5 bases; nucleotides outside the gene matches: 8. The CDR3 reads CATSLGRGDTGELFF. In nucleotides, the CDR3 is TGTGCCACCAGTTTAGGGAGGGGAGATACCGGGGAGCTGTTTTTT.

A word on this clonotype: Relative to the germline gene, one junction end is altered; a read error may explain this. The CDR3 DNA is TGTGCCAGCAGCTTAGGATCGACGGTCGGGGAGACCCAGTACTTC. This sequence encodes CASSLGSTVGETQYF. The rearrangement links TRBV5-1 to TRBJ2-5; unclear D gene. CDR3 length equals 15 residues. Germline V gene data show CDR1 as SGHRS and CDR2 as YFSETQ.

V is TRBV7-2 and J is TRBJ1-1; TRBD1 is a possible D gene (6 bases). V was clipped by 6 bases and J by 5 bases, with 19 bases between them. Germline assignment: CDR1 SGHTA and CDR2 FQGNSA. CDR3 length equals 15 residues. The CDR3 reads CASSPKRLQGTEAFF. The CDR3 bases are TGTGCCAGCAGTCCGAAGCGACTACAGGGTACTGAAGCTTTCTTT. Variable domain in full (rest from reference TRBV7-2 and TRBJ1-1): GAGVSQSPSNKVTEKGKDVELRCDPISGHTALYWYRQSLGQGLEFLIYFQGNSAPDKSGLPSDRFSAERTGGSVSTLTIQRTQQEDSAVYLCASSPKRLQGTEAFFGQGTRLTVV.